The 17 T cell receptor beta chains reported below all come from one sample, sequenced in a study of blood T cells in healthy people across ages. The authors ran a second PCR of about 6 to 11 cycles using a sample-barcoded 5' primer and a J-beta primer mix. MiXCR, run by TCRdb on the 5' RACE reads, gives a single entry per CDR3 protein. Of 540,000 or so distinct CDR3 sequences in the sample, 47% were seen once. Sequenced: blood. The source is a man older than 75 in good health.

The gene calls are TRBV2 and TRBJ2-5, with D unclear. Germline CDR1 is SNHLY and CDR2 is FYNNEI. Trimming stripped 7 bases from V and 2 bases from J, with 11 bases between. The CDR3 runs to 13 residues. In DNA, the CDR3 is TGTGCCAGCACCGAGCGAGAGCAAGAGACCCAGTACTTC. As protein: CASTEREQETQYF.

This clonotype was detected a few times. The chain is built from TRBV12-3 or TRBV12-4 and TRBJ2-7; 7 bases map to TRBD1. The trim removed 7 bases at V and 5 bases at J, leaving 8 bases unmatched. This CDR3 contains 13 residues. The CDR3 nucleotides read TGTGCCAGCATCAAGACAGGGACCCACGAGCAGTACTTC. It codes for CASIKTGTHEQYF.

This clonotype was seen only a few times. The V gene is TRBV12-3 or TRBV12-4, the J gene TRBJ2-2; a possible D gene is TRBD1 (6 bases). Trimming cost V 6 bases and J 7 bases, with 15 bases left between them. CDR3 length equals 14 residues. CDR3 coding DNA: TGTGCCAGCAGCGTCCAGGGGAGTAACGGGGAGCTGTTTTTT. This encodes CASSVQGSNGELFF.

This clonotype turned up a few times. This chain links TRBV29-1 with TRBJ1-2, with 8 positions matching TRBD1. The V gene's germline CDR1 is SQVTM and CDR2 ANQGSEA. J gave up 5 bases and V 7 bases, and 12 bases lay outside the gene matches. This CDR3 has 14 residues. CDR3 bases: TGCAGCGGCGATCAACTCGGACAGGGATATGGCTACACCTTC. It yields the protein CSGDQLGQGYGYTF.

In this sample, this clonotype turned up a few times. The chain is built from TRBV7-2 and TRBJ2-7; no firm D call. Per germline, CDR1 SGHTA and CDR2 FQGNSA. This CDR3 contains 15 residues. Trimming cost V 0 bases and J 3 bases, with 12 bases left between them. The CDR3 DNA sequence: TGTGCCAGCAGCTTAGCAAGTGGCAGTTACTACGAGCAGTACTTC. This translates into CASSLASGSYYEQYF.

This chain links TRBV7-9 with TRBJ1-1; 9 nucleotides align to TRBD1. The germline V gene has CDR1 SEHNR and CDR2 FQNEAQ (reference sequence). J lost 7 bases, V lost 5 bases, and 14 bases had no gene match. The CDR3 totals 16 residues. The chain's CDR3 is CASSVGTGPLWGEAFF. The CDR3 DNA reads TGTGCCAGCAGCGTTGGGACAGGGCCACTGTGGGGTGAAGCTTTCTTT.

This clonotype was observed a few times. This chain uses TRBV7-2 with TRBJ2-7; perhaps TRBD1 as D (5 bases). The CDR3 length is 14 residues. The V end was cut by 1 base, the J end by 5 bases, with 12 bases between. The germline V gene encodes CDR1 SGHTA and CDR2 FQGNSA. The CDR3 loop is CASSLGRVSNEQYF. The CDR3 coding sequence is TGTGCCAGCAGCTTAGGCAGGGTGTCTAACGAGCAGTACTTC.

This chain uses TRBV10-1 with TRBJ2-3, with no clear D. The CDR3 totals 15 residues. Per germline, CDR1 WNHNN and CDR2 SYGVQD (reference sequence). V was trimmed by 3 bases and J by 1 base, leaving 11 bases between them. The CDR3, as DNA: TGCGCCAGCAGTGACTCTAACCCCCGCACAGATACGCAGTATTTT. It encodes CASSDSNPRTDTQYF.

In this sample, this clonotype turned up a few times. The chain is built from TRBV6-6 and TRBJ2-3; 9 bases are a match to TRBD2. This CDR3 is 17 amino acids long. From germline, CDR1 is MNHNY and CDR2 SVGAGI (reference sequence). V lost 5 bases and J lost 1; bases outside the gene matches: 10. CDR3 in amino acids: CASSQRGGARRTDTQYF. For the CDR3, the DNA is TGTGCCAGCAGTCAACGCGGGGGGGCTCGACGCACAGATACGCAGTATTTT.

This rearrangement joins TRBV6-5 to TRBJ1-5; 7 bases align to TRBD1. Unmatched junction bases numbered 12, after V lost 4 bases and J lost 0 bases. CDR3 length: 18 residues. Germline CDR1 reads MNHEY; CDR2 reads SVGAGI. Here the CDR3 DNA reads TGTGCCAGCAGTTCCGAAAGGGGACAGCTTTATAGCAATCAGCCCCAGCATTTT. Its protein is CASSSERGQLYSNQPQHF.

The CDR3 sequence: CSVEQGGTETQYF. In DNA form, the CDR3 reads TGCAGCGTTGAACAGGGTGGGACGGAGACCCAGTACTTC. This chain joins TRBV29-1 and TRBJ2-5; D assignment may be TRBD1 or TRBD2 (5 bases each). V was pared by 2 bases and J by 5 bases, with 12 bases between. The CDR3 is made up of 13 amino acids. Germline values: CDR1 SQVTM, CDR2 ANQGSEA.

The rearrangement uses TRBV20-1 and TRBJ1-4; the match to TRBD1 covers 10 bases. The CDR3 is 18 amino acids. V dropped 0 bases and J dropped 3; count of bases not matched to a gene: 10. The germline V gene encodes CDR1 DFQATT and CDR2 SNEGSKA (reference sequence). The CDR3 reads CSARDTTGGRRANEKLFF. The CDR3 DNA reads TGCAGTGCTAGAGATACGACAGGGGGCAGACGAGCTAATGAAAAACTGTTTTTT.

As regards this clonotype: This clone may be a read error of a much larger clone one base away. The V call is TRBV6-5, the J call TRBJ2-5, with D unresolved. The CDR3 runs 15 residues. Trimming took off 1 base at V and 11 bases at J, with 20 bases between the two ends. Germline V gene data show CDR1 as MNHEY and CDR2 as SVGAGI. CDR3 bases: TGTGCCAGCAGTTACTATGGTATTCTAGGCGATGAGCAGTACTTC. Protein product: CASSYYGILGDEQYF.

The chain uses TRBV5-1 and TRBJ1-1, with D possibly TRBD1 on 5 matching bases. The CDR3 is 14 amino acids. Germline CDR1 SGHRS, CDR2 YFSETQ. V lost 4 bases, J lost 6 bases, and 16 bases lay in between. CDR3 sequence reads: CASSPGGAEAEAFF. The CDR3 DNA follows: TGCGCCAGCAGCCCGGGTGGGGCCGAAGCTGAAGCTTTCTTT.

The chain has TRBV12-3 or TRBV12-4 and TRBJ2-5; 7 bases match TRBD1. The CDR3 contains 16 residues. V dropped 5 bases and J dropped 5; count of bases not matched to a gene: 14. The CDR3 nucleotides read TGTGCCAGCAGTCCCCCTATACACAGGGGATGGGAGACCCAGTACTTC. Encoded protein: CASSPPIHRGWETQYF.

The chain employs TRBV6-1 and TRBJ2-7; D is perhaps TRBD1 (6 bases). This CDR3 is built from 15 residues. In germline, CDR1 is MNHNS, CDR2 SASEGT. Between the trimmed V and J ends, which lost 7 bases and 2 bases, there was a span of 18 bases. The CDR3 protein is CASTRPRQATYEQYF. Written as DNA, the CDR3 is TGTGCCAGCACCCGACCCCGACAGGCTACCTACGAGCAGTACTTC.

The CDR3: CASSLSGGAHTQYF. The DNA of the CDR3 is TGCGCCAGCAGCTTGTCAGGCGGCGCCCATACGCAGTATTTT. This sequence joins TRBV5-1 and TRBJ2-3, with no clear D. This CDR3 is 14 amino acids long. The germline gives CDR1 SGHRS, CDR2 YFSETQ. Trimming took 1 base from V and 7 from J, leaving 13 bases between them.